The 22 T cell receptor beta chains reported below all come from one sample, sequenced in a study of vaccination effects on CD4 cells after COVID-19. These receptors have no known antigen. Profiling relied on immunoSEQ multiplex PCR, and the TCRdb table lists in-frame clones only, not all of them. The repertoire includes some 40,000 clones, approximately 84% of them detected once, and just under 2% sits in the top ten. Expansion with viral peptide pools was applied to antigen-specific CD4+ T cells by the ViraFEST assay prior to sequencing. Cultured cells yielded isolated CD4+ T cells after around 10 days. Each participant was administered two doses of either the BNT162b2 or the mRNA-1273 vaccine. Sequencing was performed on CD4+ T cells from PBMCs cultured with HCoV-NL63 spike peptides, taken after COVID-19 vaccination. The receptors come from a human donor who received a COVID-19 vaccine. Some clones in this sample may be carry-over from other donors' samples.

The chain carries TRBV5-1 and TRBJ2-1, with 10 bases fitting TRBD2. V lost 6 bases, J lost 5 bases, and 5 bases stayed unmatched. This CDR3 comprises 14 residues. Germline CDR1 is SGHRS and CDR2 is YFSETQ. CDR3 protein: CASKASGGDNEQFF. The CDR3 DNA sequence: TGCGCCAGCAAGGCTAGCGGGGGAGACAATGAGCAGTTCTTC.

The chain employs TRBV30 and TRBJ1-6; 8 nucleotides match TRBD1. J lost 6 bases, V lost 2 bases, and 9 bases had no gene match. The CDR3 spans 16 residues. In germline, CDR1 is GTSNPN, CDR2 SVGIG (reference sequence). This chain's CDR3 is CAWSRKTGGSNSPLHF. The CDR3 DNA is TGTGCCTGGAGTAGAAAAACAGGGGGATCTAATTCACCCCTCCACTTT.

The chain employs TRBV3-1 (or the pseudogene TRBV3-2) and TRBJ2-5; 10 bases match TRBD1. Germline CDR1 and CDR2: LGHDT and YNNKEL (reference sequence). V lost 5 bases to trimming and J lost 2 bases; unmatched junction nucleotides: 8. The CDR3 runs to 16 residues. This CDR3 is CASSTRTGGTQETQYF. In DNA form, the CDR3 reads TGTGCCAGCAGCACCCGGACAGGGGGGACACAAGAGACCCAGTACTTC.

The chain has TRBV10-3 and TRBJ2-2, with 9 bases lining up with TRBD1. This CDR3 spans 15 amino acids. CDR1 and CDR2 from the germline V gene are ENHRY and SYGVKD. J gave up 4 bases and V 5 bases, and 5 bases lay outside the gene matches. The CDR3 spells CAISSDRGGTGELFF. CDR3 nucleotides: TGTGCCATCAGTTCGGACAGGGGTGGCACCGGGGAGCTGTTTTTT.

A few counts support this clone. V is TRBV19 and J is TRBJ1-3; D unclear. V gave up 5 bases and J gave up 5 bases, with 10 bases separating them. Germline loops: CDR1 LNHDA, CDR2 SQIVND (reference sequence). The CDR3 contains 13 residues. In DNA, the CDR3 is TGTGCCAGTAGTCCCCCCGGGCGAAACACCATATATTTT. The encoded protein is CASSPPGRNTIYF.

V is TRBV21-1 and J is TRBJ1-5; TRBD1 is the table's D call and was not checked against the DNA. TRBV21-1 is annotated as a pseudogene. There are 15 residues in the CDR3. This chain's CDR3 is CASSIPGTVDQPQHF. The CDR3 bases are TGTGCCAGCAGCATCCCCGGGACAGTGGATCAGCCCCAGCATTTT.

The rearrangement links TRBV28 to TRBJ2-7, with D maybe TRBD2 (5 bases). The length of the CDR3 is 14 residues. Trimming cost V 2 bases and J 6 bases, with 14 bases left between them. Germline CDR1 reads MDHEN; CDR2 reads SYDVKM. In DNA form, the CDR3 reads TGTGCCAGCAGTTTAAGGGCGGGCAAGAGCGAGCAGTACGTC. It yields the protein CASSLRAGKSEQYV.

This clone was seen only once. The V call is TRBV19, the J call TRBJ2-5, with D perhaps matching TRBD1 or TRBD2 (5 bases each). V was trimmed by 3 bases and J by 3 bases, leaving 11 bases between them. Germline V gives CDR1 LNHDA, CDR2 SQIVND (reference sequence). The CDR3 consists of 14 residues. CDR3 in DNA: TGTGCCAGTAGTATGGGGACCGTAGAAGAGACCCAGTACTTC. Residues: CASSMGTVEETQYF. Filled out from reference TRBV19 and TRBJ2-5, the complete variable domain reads DGGITQSPKYLFRKEGQNVTLSCEQNLNHDAMYWYRQDPGQGLRLIYYSQIVNDFQKGDIAEGYSVSREKKESFPLTVTSAQKNPTAFYLCASSMGTVEETQYFGPGTRLLVL.

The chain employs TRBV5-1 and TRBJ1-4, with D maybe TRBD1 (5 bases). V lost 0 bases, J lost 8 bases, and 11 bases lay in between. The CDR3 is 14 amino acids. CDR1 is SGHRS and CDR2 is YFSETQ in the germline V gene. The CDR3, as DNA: TGCGCCAGCAGCTTGGGGGGACTAAAAGAAAAACTGTTTTTT. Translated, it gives CASSLGGLKEKLFF.

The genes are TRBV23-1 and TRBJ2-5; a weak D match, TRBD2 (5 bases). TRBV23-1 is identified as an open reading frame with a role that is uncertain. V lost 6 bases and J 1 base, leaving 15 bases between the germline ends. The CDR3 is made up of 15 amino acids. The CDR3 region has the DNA TGCGCCAGCAGCCAAGAGGGCAGCTCCCAAGAGACCCAGTACTTC. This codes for CASSQEGSSQETQYF.

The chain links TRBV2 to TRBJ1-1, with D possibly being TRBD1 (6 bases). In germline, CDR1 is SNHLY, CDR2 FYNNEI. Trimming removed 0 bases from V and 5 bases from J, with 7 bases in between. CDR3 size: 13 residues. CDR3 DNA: TGTGCCAGCAGTGAAGCGGACAGAACTGAAGCTTTCTTT. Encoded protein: CASSEADRTEAFF.

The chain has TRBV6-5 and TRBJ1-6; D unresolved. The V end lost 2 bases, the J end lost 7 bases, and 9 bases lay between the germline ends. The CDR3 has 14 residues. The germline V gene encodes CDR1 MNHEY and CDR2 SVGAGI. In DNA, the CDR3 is TGTGCCAGCAGTTACGTGAGGGAAAATTCACCCCTCCACTTT. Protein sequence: CASSYVRENSPLHF.

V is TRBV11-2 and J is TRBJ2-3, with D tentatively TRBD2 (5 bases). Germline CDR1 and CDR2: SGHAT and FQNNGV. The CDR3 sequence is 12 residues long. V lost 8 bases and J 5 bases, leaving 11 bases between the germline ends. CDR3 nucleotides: TGTGCCAGCCGCGGGTCGCGAGATACGCAGTATTTT. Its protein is CASRGSRDTQYF.

The CDR3 DNA follows: TGTGCCAGCAGGTACAGGGGGCTGGATGAAAAACTGTTTTTT. Translated: CASRYRGLDEKLFF. This chain links TRBV6-5 with TRBJ1-4; the match to TRBD1 covers 9 bases. The CDR3 spans 14 residues. The V segment lost 6 bases and the J segment 6 bases; nucleotides outside the gene matches: 5. CDR1 and CDR2 (germline): MNHEY, SVGAGI.

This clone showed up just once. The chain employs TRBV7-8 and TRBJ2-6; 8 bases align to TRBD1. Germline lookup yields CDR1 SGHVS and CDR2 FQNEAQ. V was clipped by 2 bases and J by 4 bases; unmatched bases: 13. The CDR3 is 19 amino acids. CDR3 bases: TGTGCCAGCAGCTTATCGTCAGGGGGCGATCTGGGGGGGGCCAACGTCCTGACTTTC. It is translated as CASSLSSGGDLGGANVLTF.

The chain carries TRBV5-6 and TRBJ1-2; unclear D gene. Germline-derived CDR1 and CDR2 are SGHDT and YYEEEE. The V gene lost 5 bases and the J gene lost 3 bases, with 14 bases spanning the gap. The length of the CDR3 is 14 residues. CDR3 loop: CASRAVDRDYGYTF. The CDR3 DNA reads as TGTGCCAGCAGGGCGGTGGACCGCGACTATGGCTACACCTTC.

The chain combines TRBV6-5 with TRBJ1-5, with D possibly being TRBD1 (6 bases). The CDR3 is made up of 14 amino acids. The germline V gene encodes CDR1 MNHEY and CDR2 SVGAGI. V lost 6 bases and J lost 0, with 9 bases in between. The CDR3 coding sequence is TGTGCCAGCAGGGACAGTCATAGCAATCAGCCCCAGCATTTT. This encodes CASRDSHSNQPQHF.

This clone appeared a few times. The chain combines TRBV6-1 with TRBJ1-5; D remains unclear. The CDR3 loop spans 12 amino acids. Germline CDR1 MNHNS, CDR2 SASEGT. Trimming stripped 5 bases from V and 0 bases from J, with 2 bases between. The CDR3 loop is CASSFSNQPQHF. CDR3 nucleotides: TGTGCCAGCAGTTTTAGCAATCAGCCCCAGCATTTT.

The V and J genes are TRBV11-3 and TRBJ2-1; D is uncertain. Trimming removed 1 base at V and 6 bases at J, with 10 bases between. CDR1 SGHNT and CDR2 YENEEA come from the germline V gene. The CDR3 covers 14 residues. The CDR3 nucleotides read TGTGCCAGCAGCTTAGGTAATTCCGTCAATGAGCAGTTCTTC. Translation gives CASSLGNSVNEQFF.

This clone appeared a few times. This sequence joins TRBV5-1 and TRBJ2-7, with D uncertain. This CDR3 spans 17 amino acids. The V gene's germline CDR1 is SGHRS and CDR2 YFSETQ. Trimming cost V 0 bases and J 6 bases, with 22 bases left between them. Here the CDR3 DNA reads TGCGCCAGCAGCTTGGGCTCAGAGTGCTGGACCGACCTCGAGCAGTACGTC. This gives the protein CASSLGSECWTDLEQYV.

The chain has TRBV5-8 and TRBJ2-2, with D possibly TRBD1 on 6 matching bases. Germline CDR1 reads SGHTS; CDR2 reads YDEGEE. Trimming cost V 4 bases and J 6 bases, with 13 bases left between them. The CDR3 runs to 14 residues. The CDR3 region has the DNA TGTGCCAGCAGCAGGGGGTCCCGTGCCGGGGAGCTGTTTTTT. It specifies CASSRGSRAGELFF.

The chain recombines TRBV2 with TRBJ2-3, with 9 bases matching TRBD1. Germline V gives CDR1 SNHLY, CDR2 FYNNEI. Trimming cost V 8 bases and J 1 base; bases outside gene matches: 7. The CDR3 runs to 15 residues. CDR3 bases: TGTGCCAGCTTATACAGGGGGCCAGGCACAGATACGCAGTATTTT. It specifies CASLYRGPGTDTQYF.